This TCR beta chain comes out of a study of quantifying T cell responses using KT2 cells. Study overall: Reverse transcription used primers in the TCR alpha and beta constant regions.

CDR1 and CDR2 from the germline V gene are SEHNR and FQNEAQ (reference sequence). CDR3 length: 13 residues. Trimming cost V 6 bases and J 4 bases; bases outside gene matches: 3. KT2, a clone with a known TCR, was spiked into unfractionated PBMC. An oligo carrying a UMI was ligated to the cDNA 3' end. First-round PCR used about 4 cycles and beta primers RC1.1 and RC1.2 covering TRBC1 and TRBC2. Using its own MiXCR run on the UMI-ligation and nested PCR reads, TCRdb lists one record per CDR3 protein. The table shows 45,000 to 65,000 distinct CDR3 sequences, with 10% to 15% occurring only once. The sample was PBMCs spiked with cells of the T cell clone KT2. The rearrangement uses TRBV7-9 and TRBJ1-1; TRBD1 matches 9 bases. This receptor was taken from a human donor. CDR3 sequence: CASSGQGSTEAFF. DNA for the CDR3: TGTGCCAGCAGTGGACAGGGGAGCACTGAAGCTTTCTTT.